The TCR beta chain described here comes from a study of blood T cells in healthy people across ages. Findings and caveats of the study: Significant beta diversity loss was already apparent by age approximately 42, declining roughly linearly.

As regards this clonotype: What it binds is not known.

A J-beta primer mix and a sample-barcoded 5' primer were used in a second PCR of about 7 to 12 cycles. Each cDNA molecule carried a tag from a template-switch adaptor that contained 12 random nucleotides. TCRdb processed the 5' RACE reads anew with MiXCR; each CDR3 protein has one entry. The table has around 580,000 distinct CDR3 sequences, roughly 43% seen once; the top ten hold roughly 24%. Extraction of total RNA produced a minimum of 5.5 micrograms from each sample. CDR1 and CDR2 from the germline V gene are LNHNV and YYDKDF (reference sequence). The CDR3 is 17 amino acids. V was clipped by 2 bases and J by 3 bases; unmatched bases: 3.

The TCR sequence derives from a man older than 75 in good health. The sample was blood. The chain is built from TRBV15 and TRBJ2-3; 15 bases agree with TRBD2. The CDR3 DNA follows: TGTGCCACCAGCAGAAGGACTAGCGGGGGGGCAACAGATACGCAGTATTTT. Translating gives CATSRRTSGGATDTQYF.